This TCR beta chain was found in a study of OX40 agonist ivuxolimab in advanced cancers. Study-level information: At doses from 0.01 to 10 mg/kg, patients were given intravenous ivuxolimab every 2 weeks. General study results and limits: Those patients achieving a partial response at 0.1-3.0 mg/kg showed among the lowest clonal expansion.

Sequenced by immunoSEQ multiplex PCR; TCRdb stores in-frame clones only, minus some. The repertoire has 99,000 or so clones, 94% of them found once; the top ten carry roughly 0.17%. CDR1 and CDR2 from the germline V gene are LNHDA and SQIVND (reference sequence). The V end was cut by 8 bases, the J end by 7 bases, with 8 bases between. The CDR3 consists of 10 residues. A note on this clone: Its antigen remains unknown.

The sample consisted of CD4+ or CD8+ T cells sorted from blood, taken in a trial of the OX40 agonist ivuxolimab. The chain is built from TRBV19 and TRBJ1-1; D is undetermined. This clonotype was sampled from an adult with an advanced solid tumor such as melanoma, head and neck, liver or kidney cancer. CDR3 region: CASGGREAFF. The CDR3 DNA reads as TGTGCCAGTGGTGGCCGTGAAGCTTTCTTT. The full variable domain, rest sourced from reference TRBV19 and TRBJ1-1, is DGGITQSPKYLFRKEGQNVTLSCEQNLNHDAMYWYRQDPGQGLRLIYYSQIVNDFQKGDIAEGYSVSREKKESFPLTVTSAQKNPTAFYLCASGGREAFFGQGTRLTVV.